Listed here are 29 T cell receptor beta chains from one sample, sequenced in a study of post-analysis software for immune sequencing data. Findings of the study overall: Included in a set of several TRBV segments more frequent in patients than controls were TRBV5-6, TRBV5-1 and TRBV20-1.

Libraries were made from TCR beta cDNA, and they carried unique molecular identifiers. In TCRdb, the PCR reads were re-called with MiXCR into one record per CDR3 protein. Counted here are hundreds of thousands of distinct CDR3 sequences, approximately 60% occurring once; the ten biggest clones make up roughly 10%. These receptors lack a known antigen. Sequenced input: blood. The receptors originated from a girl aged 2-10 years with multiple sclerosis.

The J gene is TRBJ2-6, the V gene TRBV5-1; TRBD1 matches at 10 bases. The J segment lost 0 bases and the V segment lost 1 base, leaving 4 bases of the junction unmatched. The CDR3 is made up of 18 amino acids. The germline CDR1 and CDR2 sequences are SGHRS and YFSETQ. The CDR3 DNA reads TGCGCCAGCAGCTTGACCCGGACAGGGGGCTCTGGGGCCAACGTCCTGACTTTC. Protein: CASSLTRTGGSGANVLTF.

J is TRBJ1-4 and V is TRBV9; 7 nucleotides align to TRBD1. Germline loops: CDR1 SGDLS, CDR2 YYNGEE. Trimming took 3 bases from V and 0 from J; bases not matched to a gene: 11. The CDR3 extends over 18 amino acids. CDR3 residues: CASSAGDRARSTNEKLFF. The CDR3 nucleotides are TGTGCCAGCAGCGCGGGAGACAGGGCTCGGTCAACTAATGAAAAACTGTTTTTT.

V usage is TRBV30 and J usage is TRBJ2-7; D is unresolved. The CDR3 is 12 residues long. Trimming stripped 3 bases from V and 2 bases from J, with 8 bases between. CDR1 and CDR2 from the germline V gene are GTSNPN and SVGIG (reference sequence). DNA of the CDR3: TGTGCCTGGAGATCCCCAACCTACGAGCAGTACTTC. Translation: CAWRSPTYEQYF.

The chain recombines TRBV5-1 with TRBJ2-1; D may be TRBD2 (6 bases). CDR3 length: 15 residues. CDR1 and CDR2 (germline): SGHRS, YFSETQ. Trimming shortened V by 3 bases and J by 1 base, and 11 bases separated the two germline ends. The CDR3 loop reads CASSSGLPSYNEQFF. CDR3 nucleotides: TGCGCCAGCAGCTCTGGACTACCTTCCTACAATGAGCAGTTCTTC.

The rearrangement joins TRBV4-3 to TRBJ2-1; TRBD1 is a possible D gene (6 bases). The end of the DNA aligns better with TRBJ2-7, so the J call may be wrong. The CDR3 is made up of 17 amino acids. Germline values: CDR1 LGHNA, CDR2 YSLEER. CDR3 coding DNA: TGCGCCAGCAGCCAAGATCCCCCAGGGGTGACCAACAATGAGCAGTACTTC. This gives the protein CASSQDPPGVTNNEQYF.

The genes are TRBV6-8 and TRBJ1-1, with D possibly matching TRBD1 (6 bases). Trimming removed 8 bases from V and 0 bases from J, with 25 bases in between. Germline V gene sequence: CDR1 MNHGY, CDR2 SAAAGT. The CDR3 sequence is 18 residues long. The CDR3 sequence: CASSPWGGRRAMNTEAFF. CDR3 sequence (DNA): TGTGCCAGCTCCCCGTGGGGGGGGCGGAGGGCCATGAACACTGAAGCTTTCTTT.

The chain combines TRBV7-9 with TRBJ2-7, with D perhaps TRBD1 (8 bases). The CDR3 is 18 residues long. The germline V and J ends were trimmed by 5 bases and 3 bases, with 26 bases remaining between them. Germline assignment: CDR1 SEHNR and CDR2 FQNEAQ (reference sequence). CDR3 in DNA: TGTGCCAGCAGCCCCGAAACGGGAGGACAGGGCGGGTACTACGAGCAGTACTTC. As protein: CASSPETGGQGGYYEQYF.

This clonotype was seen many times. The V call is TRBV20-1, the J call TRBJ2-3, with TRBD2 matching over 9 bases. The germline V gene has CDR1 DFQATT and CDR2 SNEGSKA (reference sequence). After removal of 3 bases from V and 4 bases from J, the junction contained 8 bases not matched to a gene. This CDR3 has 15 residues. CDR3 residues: CSASNSGSTADTQYF. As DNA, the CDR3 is TGCAGTGCTAGTAATAGCGGGAGTACCGCAGATACGCAGTATTTT.

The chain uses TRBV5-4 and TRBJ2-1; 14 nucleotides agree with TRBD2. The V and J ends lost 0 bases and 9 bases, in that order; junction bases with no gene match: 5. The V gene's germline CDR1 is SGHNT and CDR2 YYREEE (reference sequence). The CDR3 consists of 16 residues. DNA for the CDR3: TGTGCCAGCAGCTTGGTGGGACTAGCGGGAGCAACTGAGCAGTTCTTC. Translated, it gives CASSLVGLAGATEQFF.

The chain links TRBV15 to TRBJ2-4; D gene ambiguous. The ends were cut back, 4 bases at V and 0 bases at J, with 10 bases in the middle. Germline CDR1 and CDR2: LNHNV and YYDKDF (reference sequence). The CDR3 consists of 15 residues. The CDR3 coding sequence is TGTGCCACCAGCATTTTACCGGGAGCCAAAAACATTCAGTACTTC. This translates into CATSILPGAKNIQYF.

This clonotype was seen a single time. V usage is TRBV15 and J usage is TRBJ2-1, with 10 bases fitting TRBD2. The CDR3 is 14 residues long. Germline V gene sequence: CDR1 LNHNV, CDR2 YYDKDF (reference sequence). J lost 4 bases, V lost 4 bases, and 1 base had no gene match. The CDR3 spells CATSTLAGYNEQFF. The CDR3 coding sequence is TGTGCCACCAGCACACTAGCGGGATACAATGAGCAGTTCTTC.

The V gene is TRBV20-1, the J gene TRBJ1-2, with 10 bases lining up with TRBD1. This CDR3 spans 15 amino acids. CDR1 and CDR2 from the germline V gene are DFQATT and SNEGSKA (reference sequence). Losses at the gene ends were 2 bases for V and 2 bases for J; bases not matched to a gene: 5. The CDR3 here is CSARTRTGGNYGYTF. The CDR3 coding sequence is TGCAGTGCTAGAACCAGGACAGGGGGGAACTATGGCTACACCTTC.

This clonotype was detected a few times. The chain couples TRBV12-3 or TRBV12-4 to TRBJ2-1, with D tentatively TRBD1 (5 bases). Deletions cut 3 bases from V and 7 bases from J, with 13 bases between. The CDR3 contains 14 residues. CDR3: CASSLEHKGNEQFF. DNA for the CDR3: TGTGCCAGCAGTTTGGAACATAAGGGGAATGAGCAGTTCTTC.

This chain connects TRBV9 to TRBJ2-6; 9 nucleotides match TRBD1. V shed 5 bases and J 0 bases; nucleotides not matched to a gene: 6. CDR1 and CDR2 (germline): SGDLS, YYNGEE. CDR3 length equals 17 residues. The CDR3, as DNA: TGTGCCAGCAGGACAGGACAGGGGACCTCTGGGGCCAACGTCCTGACTTTC. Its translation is CASRTGQGTSGANVLTF.

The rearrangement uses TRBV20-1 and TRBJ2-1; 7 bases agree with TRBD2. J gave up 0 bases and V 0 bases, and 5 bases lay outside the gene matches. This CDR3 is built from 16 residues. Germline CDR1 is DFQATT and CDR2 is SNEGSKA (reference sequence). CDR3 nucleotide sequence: TGCAGTGCTAGAGATCTAGCGGCGAACTCCTACAATGAGCAGTTCTTC. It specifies CSARDLAANSYNEQFF.

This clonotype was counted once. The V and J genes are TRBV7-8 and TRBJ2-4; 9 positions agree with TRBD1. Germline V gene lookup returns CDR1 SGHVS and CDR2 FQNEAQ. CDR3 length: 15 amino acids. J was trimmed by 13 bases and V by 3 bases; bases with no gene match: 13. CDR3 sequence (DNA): TGTGCCAGCAGCTTCTCGGACAGGGGATTTAGGGAGCAGTACTTC. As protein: CASSFSDRGFREQYF.

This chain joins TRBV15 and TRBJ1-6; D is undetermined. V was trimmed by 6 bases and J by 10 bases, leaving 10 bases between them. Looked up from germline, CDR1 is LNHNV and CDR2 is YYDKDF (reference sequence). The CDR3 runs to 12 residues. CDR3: CATSDYGSPLHF. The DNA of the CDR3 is TGTGCCACCAGTGACTATGGATCACCCCTCCACTTT.

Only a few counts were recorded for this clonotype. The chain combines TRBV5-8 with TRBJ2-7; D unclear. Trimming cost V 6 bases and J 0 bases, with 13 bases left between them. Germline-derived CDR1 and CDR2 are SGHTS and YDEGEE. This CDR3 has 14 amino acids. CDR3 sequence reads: CASNLPGNSYEQYF. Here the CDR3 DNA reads TGTGCCAGCAACCTCCCCGGTAACTCCTACGAGCAGTACTTC.

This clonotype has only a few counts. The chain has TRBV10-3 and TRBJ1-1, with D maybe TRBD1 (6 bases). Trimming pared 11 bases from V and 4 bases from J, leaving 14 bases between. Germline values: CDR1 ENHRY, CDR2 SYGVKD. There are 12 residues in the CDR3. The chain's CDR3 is CAASTGTTEAFF. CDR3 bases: TGTGCCGCAAGTACAGGGACCACTGAAGCTTTCTTT.

The CDR3 nucleotides read TGCAGCGCCCGGACAGGGAACCCCTACACTGAAGCTTTCTTT. This codes for CSARTGNPYTEAFF. The gene calls are TRBV29-1 and TRBJ1-1, with TRBD1 identical over 8 bases. Germline CDR1 reads SQVTM; CDR2 reads ANQGSEA. Germline trimming cut 7 bases from V and 3 bases from J; bases unmatched to any gene: 10. The CDR3 totals 14 residues. The full variable domain, completed using reference TRBV29-1 and TRBJ1-1, is SAVISQKPSRDICQRGTSLTIQCQVDSQVTMMFWYRQQPGQSLTLIATANQGSEATYESGFVIDKFPISRPNLTFSTLTVSNMSPEDSSIYLCSARTGNPYTEAFFGQGTRLTVV.

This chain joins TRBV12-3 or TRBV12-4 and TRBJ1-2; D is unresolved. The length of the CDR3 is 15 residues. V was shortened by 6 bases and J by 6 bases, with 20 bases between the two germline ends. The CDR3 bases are TGTGCCAGCAGCTCAGACCAGCAACGGGTCCATGGCTACACCTTC. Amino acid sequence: CASSSDQQRVHGYTF.

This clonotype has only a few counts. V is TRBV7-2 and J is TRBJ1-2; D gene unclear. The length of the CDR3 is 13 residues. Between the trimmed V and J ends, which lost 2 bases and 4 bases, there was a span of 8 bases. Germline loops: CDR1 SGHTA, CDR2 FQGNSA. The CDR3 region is CASSLLVSYGYTF. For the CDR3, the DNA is TGTGCCAGCAGCTTACTTGTAAGCTATGGCTACACCTTC.

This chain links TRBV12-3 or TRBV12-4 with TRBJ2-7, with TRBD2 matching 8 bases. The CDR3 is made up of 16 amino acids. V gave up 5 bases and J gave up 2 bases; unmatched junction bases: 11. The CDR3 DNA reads TGTGCCAGCAGTCTGGCGTGGAGTAGCGGGACCTACGAGCAGTACTTC. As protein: CASSLAWSSGTYEQYF.

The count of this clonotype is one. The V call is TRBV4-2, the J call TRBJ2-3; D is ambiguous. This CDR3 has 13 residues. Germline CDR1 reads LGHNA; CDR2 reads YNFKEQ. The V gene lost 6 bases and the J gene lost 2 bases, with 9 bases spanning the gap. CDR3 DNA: TGTGCCAGCAGGACTCAACCCACAGATACGCAGTATTTT. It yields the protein CASRTQPTDTQYF.

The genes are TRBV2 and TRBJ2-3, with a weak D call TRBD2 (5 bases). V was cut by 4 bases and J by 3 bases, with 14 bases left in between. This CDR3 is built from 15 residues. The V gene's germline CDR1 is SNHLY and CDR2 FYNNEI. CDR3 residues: CASSVRTAETDTQYF. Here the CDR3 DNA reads TGTGCCAGCAGTGTCCGGACTGCCGAAACAGATACGCAGTATTTT.

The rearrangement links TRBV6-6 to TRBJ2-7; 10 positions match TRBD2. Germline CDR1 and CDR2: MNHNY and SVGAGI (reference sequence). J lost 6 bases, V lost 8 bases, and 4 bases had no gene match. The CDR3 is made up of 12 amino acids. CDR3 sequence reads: CASGLAGAEQYF. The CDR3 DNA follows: TGTGCCAGCGGGCTAGCGGGAGCCGAGCAGTACTTC.

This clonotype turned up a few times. CDR3 amino acids: CASRRHPSNEQYF. The CDR3 DNA sequence: TGTGCCAGCAGACGACACCCCAGTAACGAGCAGTACTTC. The chain employs TRBV6-2 or TRBV6-3 and TRBJ2-5, with D unclear. Gene TRBJ2-7 matches the end of the DNA better, so the J call may be wrong. This CDR3 is built from 13 residues. Germline V gives CDR1 MNHEY, CDR2 SVGEGT.

This CDR3 reads CASSIGTMNQPQHF. The CDR3 DNA reads TGTGCCAGTAGTATCGGAACGATGAATCAGCCCCAGCATTTT. The V and J genes are TRBV19 and TRBJ1-5; no firm D call. The CDR3 covers 14 residues. CDR1 and CDR2 (germline): LNHDA, SQIVND (reference sequence). V dropped 3 bases and J dropped 4 bases, with 10 bases sitting between them.

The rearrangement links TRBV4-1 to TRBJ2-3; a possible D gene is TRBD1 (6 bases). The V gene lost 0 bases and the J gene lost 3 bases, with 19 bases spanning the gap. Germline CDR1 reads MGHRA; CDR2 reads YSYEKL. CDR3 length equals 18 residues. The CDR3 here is CASSQDPAGVGGTDTQYF. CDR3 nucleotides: TGCGCCAGCAGCCAAGATCCGGCAGGGGTTGGCGGGACAGATACGCAGTATTTT.